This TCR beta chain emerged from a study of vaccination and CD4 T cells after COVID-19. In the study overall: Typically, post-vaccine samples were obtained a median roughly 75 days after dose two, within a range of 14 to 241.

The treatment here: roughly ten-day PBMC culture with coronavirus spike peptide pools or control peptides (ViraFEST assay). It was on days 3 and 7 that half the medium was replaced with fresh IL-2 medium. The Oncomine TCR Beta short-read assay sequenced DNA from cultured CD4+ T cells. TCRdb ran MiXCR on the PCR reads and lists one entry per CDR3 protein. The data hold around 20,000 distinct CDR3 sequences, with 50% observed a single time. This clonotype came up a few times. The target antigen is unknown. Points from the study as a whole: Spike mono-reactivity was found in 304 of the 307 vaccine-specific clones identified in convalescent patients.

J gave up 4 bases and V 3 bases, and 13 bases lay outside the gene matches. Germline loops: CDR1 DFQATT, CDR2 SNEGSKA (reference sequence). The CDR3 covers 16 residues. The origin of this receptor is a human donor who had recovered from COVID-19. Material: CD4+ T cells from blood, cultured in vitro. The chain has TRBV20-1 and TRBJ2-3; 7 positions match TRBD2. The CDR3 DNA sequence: TGCAGTGCTAGGATGGGGGAGGGCCTTGGAGCAGATACGCAGTATTTT. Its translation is CSARMGEGLGADTQYF.